Detailed here is one T cell receptor beta chain. What it recognizes is unknown. The record originates from a study of chemoradiotherapy in HPV16-positive cancers. Overall study: Functional T-cell assays on a couple of HPV16-positive patients' cells defined candidate HPV-specific clones and common TCR motifs.

Overall study findings and caveats: Only a couple of HPV16-positive patients supplied the functional HPV-specificity definition. During treatment, candidate HPV-specific clones and E7-related motifs expanded in tumor.

This CDR3 comprises 13 residues. Germline CDR1 reads ENHRY; CDR2 reads SYGVKD. With 5 bases removed from V and 0 bases from J, the gap between germline ends came to 5 bases. This table comes from immunoSEQ multiplex PCR, and its TCRdb copy is limited to in-frame clones, with some not included. The sample lists fewer than 40,000 clones; around 89% were seen once. Samples were taken several times over chemoradiotherapy. The receptor was derived from a human donor with HPV-associated anogenital cancer. The specimen was blood, collected from a patient who underwent chemoradiotherapy. This chain connects TRBV10-3 to TRBJ1-3; D is ambiguous. The CDR3 reads CAISPVSGNTIYF. The CDR3, as DNA: TGTGCCATCAGTCCAGTCTCTGGAAACACCATATATTTT.